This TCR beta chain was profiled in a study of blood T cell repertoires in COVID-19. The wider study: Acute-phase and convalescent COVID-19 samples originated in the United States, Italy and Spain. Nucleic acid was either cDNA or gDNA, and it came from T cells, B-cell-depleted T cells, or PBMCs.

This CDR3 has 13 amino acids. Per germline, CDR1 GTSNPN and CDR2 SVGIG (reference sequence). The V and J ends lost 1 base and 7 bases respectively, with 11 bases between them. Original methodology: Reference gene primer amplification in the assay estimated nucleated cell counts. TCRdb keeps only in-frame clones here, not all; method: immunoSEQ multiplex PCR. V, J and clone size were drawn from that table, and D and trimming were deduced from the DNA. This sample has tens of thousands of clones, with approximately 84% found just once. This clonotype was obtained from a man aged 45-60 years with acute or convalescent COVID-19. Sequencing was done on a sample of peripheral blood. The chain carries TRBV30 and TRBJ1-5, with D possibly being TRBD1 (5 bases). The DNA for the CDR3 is TGTGCCTGGAGTGCAGGGTACCGACAGCCCCAGCATTTT. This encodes CAWSAGYRQPQHF.